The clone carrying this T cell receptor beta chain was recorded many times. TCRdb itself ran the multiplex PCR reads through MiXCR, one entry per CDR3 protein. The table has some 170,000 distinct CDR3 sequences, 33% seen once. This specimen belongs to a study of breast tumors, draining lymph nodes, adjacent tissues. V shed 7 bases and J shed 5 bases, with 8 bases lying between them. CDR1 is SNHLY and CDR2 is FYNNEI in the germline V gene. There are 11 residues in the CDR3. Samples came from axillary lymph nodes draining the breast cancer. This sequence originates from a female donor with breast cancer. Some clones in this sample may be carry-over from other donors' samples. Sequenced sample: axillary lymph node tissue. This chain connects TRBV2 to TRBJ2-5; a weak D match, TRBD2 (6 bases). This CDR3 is CASIRGETQYF. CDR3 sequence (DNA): TGTGCCAGCATACGGGGGGAGACCCAGTACTTC.